These 2 T cell receptor beta chains originate from one sample sequenced in a study of technical replicates of blood from a handful of donors. Measured with immunoSEQ multiplex PCR; TCRdb has only the in-frame clones, and not every one. The table lists 66,000 or so clones, roughly 90% of them singletons, with about 4.6% in the top ten. The sequencing sample was made of PBMCs. All receptors derive from a human donor in good health. Some clones in this sample may be carry-over from other donors' samples.

V is TRBV4-3 and J is TRBJ1-2; 7 nucleotides match TRBD1. CDR1 LGHNA and CDR2 YSLEER come from the germline V gene. The CDR3 spans 15 residues. Trimming removed 2 bases from V and 1 base from J; junction bases left unmatched: 4. CDR3 residues: CASSQRQGNNYGYTF. The CDR3 DNA reads as TGCGCCAGCAGCCAACGACAGGGAAATAACTATGGCTACACCTTC.

This clone was recorded only once. V gene TRBV19 combines with J gene TRBJ2-7; 8 nucleotides align to TRBD1. Losses at the gene ends were 6 bases for V and 4 bases for J; bases not matched to a gene: 8. The germline V gene has CDR1 LNHDA and CDR2 SQIVND (reference sequence). The CDR3 sequence is 14 residues long. The CDR3 region has the DNA TGTGCCAGTAGAGAGAACAGGGGGAGGTACGAGCAGTACTTC. Its translation is CASRENRGRYEQYF.